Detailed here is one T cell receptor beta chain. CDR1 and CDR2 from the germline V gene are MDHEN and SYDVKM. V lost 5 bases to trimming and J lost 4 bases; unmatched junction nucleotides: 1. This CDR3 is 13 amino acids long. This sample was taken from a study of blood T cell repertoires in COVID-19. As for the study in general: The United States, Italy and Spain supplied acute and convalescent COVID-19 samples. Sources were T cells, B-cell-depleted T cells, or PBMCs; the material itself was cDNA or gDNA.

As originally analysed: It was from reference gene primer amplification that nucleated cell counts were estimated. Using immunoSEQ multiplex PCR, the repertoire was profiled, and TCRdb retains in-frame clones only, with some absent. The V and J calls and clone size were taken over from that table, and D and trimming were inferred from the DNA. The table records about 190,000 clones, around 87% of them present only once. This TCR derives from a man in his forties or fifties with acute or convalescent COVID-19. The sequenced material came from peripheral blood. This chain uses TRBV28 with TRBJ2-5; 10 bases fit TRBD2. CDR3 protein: CASSLAGAETQYF. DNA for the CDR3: TGTGCCAGCAGTCTAGCGGGGGCAGAGACCCAGTACTTC.